The T cell receptor (beta chain) described here comes from a study of blood T cell repertoires in COVID-19. Repertoires were generated with immunoSEQ multiplex PCR, while TCRdb's copy carries only in-frame clones and drops some. The repertoire holds approximately 230,000 clones, with 88% as singletons. The CDR3 covers 12 residues. V was cut by 3 bases and J by 5 bases, with 7 bases left in between. The germline gives CDR1 MDHEN, CDR2 SYDVKM. Points on this clone: Other DNA sequences in the sample encode the same CDR3.

Material for sequencing was PBMCs or T cells enriched from blood (not recorded which). This sequence was found in a woman between 45 and 65 years old with acute COVID-19. J is TRBJ1-2 and V is TRBV28; no reliable D call. The CDR3 here is CASSLSGYGYTF. In nucleotides, the CDR3 is TGTGCCAGCAGTTTGTCGGGATATGGCTACACCTTC.